The T cell receptor (beta chain) described here comes from a study of identical twins. Whole-study findings and limits: Insertions were fewer in abundant cord blood beta clonotypes, whereas memory repertoires showed none of this pattern. Zero-insertion analyses could be partly confounded by invariant MAIT and iNKT cells.

The sample holds many counts of this clonotype. Antigen specificity is unknown. Everyone who gave samples was a healthy Caucasian. Germline values: CDR1 KGHDR, CDR2 SFDVKD. CDR3 size: 18 residues. J was trimmed by 2 bases and V by 2 bases; bases with no gene match: 9. TCRdb ran MiXCR on the 5' RACE reads and lists one entry per CDR3 protein. This sample yields fewer than 550,000 distinct CDR3 sequences, of which around an eighth are seen a single time; approximately 0.98% belongs to the top ten. This sample was shared with a second study, whose subject was yellow fever vaccine responses in identical twins.

This sequence was found in a woman between 18 and 29 years old in good health. What was sequenced was CD4+ T cells sorted from blood. The rearrangement joins TRBV24-1 to TRBJ2-3, with 10 bases identical to TRBD1. The CDR3 sequence is CATSDSGGQGDVTDTQYF. The CDR3 region has the DNA TGTGCCACCAGTGATTCTGGAGGACAGGGGGACGTCACAGATACGCAGTATTTT.